The text below deals with one T cell receptor (beta chain). Original methodology: Nucleated cell counts were estimated from reference gene primer amplification. The table came from immunoSEQ multiplex PCR; TCRdb's copy has only in-frame clones and leaves some out. The D gene and trimming were derived from the DNA, and the V and J assignments and clone size from that table. Counted here are fewer than 300,000 clones, roughly 77% occurring once; the ten biggest clones make up 2.5% to 4%. Germline CDR1 is SNHLY and CDR2 is FYNNEI. V was trimmed by 1 base and J by 2 bases, leaving 15 bases between them. This CDR3 contains 16 residues. The data stem from a study of blood T cell repertoires in COVID-19. Background on the study: Donors in the United States, Italy and Spain gave samples during acute or convalescent COVID-19. Sample material is recorded as cDNA or gDNA derived from T cells, B-cell-depleted T cells, or PBMCs.

The V call is TRBV2, the J call TRBJ2-7; D might be TRBD1 (6 bases). Sequencing input: peripheral blood. This receptor was identified in a woman of 80 years or more with acute or convalescent COVID-19. CDR3 nucleotides: TGTGCCAGCAGTGAAGGAGGGGGAGCCGTTCCCTACGAGCAGTACTTC. This translates into CASSEGGGAVPYEQYF.